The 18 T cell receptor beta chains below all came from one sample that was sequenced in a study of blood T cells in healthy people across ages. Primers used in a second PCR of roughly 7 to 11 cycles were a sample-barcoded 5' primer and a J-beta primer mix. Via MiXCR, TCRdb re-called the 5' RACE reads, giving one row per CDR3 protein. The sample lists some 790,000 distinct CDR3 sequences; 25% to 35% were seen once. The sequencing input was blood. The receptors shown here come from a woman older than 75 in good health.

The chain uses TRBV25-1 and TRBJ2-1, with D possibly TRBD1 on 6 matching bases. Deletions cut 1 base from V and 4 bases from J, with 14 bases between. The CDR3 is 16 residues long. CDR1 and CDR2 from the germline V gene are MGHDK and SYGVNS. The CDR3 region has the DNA TGTGCCAGCAGTGAATTGGGGGCCCTGGGATACAATGAGCAGTTCTTC. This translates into CASSELGALGYNEQFF.

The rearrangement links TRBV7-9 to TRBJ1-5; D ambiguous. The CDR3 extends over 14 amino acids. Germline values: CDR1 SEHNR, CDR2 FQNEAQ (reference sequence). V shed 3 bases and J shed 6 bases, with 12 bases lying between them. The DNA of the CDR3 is TGTGCCAGCAGCTTCGGGCAGCCGGGTCAGCCCCAGCATTTT. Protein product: CASSFGQPGQPQHF.

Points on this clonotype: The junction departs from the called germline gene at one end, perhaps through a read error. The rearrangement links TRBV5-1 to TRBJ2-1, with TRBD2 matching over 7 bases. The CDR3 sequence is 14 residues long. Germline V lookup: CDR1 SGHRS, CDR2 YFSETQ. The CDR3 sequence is CTSSLGGGYNEQFF. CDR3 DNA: TGCACCAGCAGCTTGGGGGGGGGTTATAATGAGCAGTTCTTC.

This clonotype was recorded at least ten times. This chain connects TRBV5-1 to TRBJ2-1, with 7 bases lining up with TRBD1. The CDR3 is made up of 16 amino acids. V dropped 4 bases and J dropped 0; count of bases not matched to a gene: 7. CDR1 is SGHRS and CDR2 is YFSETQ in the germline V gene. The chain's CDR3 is CASSPIGQVSYNEQFF. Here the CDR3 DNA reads TGCGCCAGCAGCCCCATCGGACAGGTCTCCTACAATGAGCAGTTCTTC.

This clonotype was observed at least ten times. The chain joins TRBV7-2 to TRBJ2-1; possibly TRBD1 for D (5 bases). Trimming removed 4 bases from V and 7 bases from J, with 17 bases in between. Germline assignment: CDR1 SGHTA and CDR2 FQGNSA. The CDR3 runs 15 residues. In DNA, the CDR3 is TGTGCCAGCAGCTCGGTTCTTGGTGCAGGGAATGAGCAGTTCTTC. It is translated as CASSSVLGAGNEQFF.

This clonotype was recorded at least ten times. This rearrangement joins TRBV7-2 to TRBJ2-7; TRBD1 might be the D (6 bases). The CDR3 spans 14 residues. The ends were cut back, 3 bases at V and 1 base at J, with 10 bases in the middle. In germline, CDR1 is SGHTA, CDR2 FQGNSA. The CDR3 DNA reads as TGTGCCAGCAGCTTGGGACATCTTTCCTACGAGCAGTACTTC. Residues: CASSLGHLSYEQYF.

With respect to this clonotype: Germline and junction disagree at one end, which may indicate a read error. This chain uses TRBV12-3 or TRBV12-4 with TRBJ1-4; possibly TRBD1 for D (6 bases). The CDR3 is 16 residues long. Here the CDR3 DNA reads TGTGCCAGCAGCCGGCCAGGGGATGGAACTAATGGAAAACTGTTTTTT. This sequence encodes CASSRPGDGTNGKLFF.

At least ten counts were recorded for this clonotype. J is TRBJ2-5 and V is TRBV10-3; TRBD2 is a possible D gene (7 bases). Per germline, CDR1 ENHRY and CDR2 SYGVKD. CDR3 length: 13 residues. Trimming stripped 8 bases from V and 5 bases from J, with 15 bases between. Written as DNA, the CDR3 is TGTGCCATCGGGATACAGGGAGGGGAGACCCAGTACTTC. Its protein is CAIGIQGGETQYF.

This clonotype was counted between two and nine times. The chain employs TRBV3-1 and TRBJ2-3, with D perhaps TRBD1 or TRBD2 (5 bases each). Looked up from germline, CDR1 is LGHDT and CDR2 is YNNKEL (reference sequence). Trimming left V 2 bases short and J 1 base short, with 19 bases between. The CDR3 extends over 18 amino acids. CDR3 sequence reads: CASSQWGLPVQGTDTQYF. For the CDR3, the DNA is TGTGCCAGCAGCCAATGGGGGTTGCCAGTGCAGGGCACAGATACGCAGTATTTT.

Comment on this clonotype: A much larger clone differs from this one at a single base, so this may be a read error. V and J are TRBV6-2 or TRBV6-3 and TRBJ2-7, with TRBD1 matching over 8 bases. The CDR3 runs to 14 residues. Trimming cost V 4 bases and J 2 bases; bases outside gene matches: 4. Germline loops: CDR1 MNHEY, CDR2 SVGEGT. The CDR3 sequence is CASSCGTGTYEQYF. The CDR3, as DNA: TGTGCCAGCAGTTGCGGGACAGGAACCTACGAGCAGTACTTC.

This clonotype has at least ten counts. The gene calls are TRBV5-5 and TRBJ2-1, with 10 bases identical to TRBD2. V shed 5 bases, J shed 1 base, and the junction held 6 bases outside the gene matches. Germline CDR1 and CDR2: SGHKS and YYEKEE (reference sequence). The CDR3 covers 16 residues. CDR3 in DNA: TGTGCCAGCAGTTATCTAGCGGGGGCTTCCTACAATGAGCAGTTCTTC. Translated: CASSYLAGASYNEQFF.

CDR3 sequence: CASSLLSQGDTEAFF. Here the CDR3 DNA reads TGCGCCAGCAGTCTCCTCTCACAGGGGGACACTGAAGCTTTCTTT. V usage is TRBV4-3 and J usage is TRBJ1-1; 8 nucleotides line up with TRBD1. From germline, CDR1 is LGHNA and CDR2 YSLEER. Losses at the gene ends were 6 bases for V and 3 bases for J; bases not matched to a gene: 9. The CDR3 totals 15 residues.

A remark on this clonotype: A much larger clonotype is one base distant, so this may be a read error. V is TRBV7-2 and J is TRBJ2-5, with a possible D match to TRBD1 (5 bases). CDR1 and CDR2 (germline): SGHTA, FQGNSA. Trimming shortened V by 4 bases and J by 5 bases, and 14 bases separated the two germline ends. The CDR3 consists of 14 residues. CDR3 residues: CASSCRSGWETQYF. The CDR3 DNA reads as TGTGCCAGCAGCTGTCGGTCAGGGTGGGAGACCCAGTACTTC.

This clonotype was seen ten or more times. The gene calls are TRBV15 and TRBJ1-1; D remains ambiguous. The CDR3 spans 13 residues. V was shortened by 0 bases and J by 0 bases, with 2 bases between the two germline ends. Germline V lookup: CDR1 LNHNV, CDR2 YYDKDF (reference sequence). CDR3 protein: CATSRDLNTEAFF. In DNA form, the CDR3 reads TGTGCCACCAGCAGAGATCTGAACACTGAAGCTTTCTTT.

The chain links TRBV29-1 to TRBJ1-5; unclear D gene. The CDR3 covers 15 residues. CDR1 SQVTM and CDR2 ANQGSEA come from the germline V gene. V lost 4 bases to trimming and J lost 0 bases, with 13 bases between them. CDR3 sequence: CSVVGEVYSNQPQHF. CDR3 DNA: TGCAGCGTTGTTGGGGAGGTCTATAGCAATCAGCCCCAGCATTTT.

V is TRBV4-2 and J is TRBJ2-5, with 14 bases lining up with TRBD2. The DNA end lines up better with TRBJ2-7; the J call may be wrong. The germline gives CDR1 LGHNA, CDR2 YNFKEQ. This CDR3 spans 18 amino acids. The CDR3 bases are TGTGCCAGCAGCCAAGATGTGGCCGGGACTAGCGGGAGACTCGAGCAGTACTTC. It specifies CASSQDVAGTSGRLEQYF.

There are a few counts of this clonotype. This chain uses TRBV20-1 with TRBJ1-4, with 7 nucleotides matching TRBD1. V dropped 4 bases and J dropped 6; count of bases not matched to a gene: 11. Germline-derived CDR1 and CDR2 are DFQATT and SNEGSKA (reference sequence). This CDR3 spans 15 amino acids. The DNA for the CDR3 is TGCAGTGCTAATTCGAGACAGGGAGTAGATGAAAAACTGTTTTTT. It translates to CSANSRQGVDEKLFF.

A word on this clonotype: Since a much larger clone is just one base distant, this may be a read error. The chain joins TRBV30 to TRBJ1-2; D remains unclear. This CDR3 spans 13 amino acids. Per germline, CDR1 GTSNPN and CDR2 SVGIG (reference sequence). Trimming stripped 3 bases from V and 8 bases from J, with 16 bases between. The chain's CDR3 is CAWRVRGVGGYTF. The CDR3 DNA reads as TGTGCCTGGAGGGTACGGGGAGTGGGAGGCTACACCTTC.